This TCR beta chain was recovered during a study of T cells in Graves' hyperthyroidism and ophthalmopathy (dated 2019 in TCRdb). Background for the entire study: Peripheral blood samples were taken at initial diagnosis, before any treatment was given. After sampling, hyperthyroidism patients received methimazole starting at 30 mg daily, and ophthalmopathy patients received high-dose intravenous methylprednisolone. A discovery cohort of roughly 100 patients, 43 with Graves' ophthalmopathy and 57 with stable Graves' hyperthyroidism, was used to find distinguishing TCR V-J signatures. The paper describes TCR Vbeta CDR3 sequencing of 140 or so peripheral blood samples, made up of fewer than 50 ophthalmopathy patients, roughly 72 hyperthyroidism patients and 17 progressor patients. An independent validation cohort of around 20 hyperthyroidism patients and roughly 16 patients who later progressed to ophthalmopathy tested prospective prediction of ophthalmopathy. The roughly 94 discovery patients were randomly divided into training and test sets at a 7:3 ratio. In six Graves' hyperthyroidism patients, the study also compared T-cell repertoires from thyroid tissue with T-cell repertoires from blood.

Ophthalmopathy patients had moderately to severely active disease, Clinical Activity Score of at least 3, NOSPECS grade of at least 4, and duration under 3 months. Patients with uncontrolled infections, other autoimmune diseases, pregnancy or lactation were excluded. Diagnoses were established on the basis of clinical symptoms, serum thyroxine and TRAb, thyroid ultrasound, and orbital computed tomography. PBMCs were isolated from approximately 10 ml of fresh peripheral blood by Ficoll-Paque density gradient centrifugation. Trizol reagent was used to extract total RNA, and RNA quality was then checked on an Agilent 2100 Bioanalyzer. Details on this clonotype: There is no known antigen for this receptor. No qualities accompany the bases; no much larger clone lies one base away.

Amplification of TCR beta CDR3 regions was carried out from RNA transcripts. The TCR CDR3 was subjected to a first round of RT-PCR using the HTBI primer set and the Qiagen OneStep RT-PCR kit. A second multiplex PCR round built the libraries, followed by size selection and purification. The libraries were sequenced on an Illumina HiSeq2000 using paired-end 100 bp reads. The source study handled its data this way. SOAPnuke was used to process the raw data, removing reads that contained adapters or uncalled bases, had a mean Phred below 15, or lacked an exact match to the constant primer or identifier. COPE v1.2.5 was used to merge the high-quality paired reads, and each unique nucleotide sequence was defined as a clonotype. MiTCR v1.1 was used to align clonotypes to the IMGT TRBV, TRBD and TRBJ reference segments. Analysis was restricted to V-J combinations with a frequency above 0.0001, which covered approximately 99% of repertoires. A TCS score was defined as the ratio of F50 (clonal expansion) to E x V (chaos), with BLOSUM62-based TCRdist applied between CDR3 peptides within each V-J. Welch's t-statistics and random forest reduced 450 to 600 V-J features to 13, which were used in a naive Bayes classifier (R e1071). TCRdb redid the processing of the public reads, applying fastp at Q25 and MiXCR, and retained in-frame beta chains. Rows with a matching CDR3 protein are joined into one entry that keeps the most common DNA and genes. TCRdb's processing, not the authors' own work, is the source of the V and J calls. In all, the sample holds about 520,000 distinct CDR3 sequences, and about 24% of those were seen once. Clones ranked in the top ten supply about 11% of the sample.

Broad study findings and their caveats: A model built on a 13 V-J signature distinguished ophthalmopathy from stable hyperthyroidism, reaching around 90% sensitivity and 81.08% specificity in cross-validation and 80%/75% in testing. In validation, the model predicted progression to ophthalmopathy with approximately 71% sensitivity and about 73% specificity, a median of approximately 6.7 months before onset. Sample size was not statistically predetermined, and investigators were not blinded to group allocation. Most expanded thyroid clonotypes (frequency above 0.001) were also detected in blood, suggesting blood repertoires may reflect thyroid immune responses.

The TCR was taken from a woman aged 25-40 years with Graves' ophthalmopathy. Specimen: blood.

The encoded CDR3 is CASSRTGVGTEAFF. The sequenced DNA is TGTGCCAGCAGCAGGACAGGGGTAGGGACTGAAGCTTTCTTT. The V and J segments used are TRBV27 and TRBJ1-1; 9 central bases correspond to TRBD1. V loses 6 bases at its end and J loses 5 bases; junction bases beyond the gene matches: 7. The CDR3 holds 14 amino acids from the cysteine to the phenylalanine. The kept DNA is CDR3 alone, 42 bases in frame from the first base. Per the germline V gene (reference sequence), MNHEY is the CDR1 and SMNVEV is the CDR2.